This passage covers 13 T cell receptor beta chains from one sample sequenced in a study of blood T cell repertoires in COVID-19. Measured with immunoSEQ multiplex PCR; TCRdb has only the in-frame clones, and not every one. The table includes some 200,000 clones, roughly 84% detected once. Material: peripheral blood. These receptors all stem from a man in his fifties with active or convalescent COVID-19.

The chain joins TRBV20-1 to TRBJ1-6; D is possibly TRBD1 (5 bases). Germline V gene sequence: CDR1 DFQATT, CDR2 SNEGSKA (reference sequence). With 6 bases removed from V and 0 bases from J, the gap between germline ends came to 15 bases. The CDR3 is 16 residues long. CDR3 region: CSASNRLSSYNSPLHF. CDR3 nucleotide sequence: TGCAGTGCCAGTAACAGGCTAAGCTCCTATAATTCACCCCTCCACTTT.

This chain uses TRBV6-5 with TRBJ1-3, with a weak D call TRBD1 (6 bases). Germline V gene sequence: CDR1 MNHEY, CDR2 SVGAGI. This CDR3 has 15 residues. Trimming left V 7 bases short and J 0 bases short, with 13 bases between. The CDR3 here is CASNIGQLSGNTIYF. As DNA, the CDR3 is TGTGCCAGCAACATAGGACAGCTCTCTGGAAACACCATATATTTT.

The V and J genes are TRBV7-8 and TRBJ2-7; no firm D call. V gave up 5 bases and J gave up 0 bases, with 17 bases separating them. The CDR3 is 16 residues long. Germline V lookup: CDR1 SGHVS, CDR2 FQNEAQ. The CDR3 coding sequence is TGTGCCAGCAGCCCCAGGCCAGCAGTTAGCTCCTACGAGCAGTACTTC. Translation: CASSPRPAVSSYEQYF.

This chain connects TRBV5-1 to TRBJ1-5; D unclear. Trimming took 0 bases from V and 2 from J, leaving 3 bases between them. Germline values: CDR1 SGHRS, CDR2 YFSETQ. The CDR3 consists of 13 residues. DNA of the CDR3: TGCGCCAGCAGCTTGGCCGGCAATCAGCCCCAGCATTTT. Encoded protein: CASSLAGNQPQHF.

This chain joins TRBV6-5 and TRBJ2-1; TRBD2 matches 7 bases. The V and J ends lost 0 bases and 7 bases, in that order; junction bases with no gene match: 6. Germline assignment: CDR1 MNHEY and CDR2 SVGAGI. The CDR3 consists of 15 residues. CDR3 DNA: TGTGCCAGCAGTTACTCGGGGACTACCATGAATGAGCAGTTCTTC. Amino acid sequence: CASSYSGTTMNEQFF.

In this sample, this clone turned up a few times. The chain is built from TRBV2 and TRBJ1-3; 7 positions match TRBD1. The CDR3 is 13 residues long. Unmatched junction bases numbered 1, after V lost 8 bases and J lost 0 bases. The V gene's germline CDR1 is SNHLY and CDR2 FYNNEI. The CDR3 region has the DNA TGTGCCAGCGGGACAGCCTCTGGAAACACCATATATTTT. Residues: CASGTASGNTIYF.

The chain couples TRBV4-2 to TRBJ1-2, with 8 positions matching TRBD1. There are 16 residues in the CDR3. CDR1 and CDR2 (germline): LGHNA, YNFKEQ. Losses at the gene ends were 0 bases for V and 3 bases for J; bases not matched to a gene: 6. In DNA form, the CDR3 reads TGTGCCAGCAGCCAAGATATCGGGACAGGATACTATGGCTACACCTTC. Translating gives CASSQDIGTGYYGYTF.

This clone has just a few counts. The DNA for the CDR3 is TGTGCCAGCAGTTACGGAGGGGCCGAATTGAAGTACTTC. Translation gives CASSYGGAELKYF. V gene TRBV6-5 combines with J gene TRBJ2-7, with a tentative D call TRBD2 (6 bases). Trimming took 2 bases from V and 11 from J, leaving 16 bases between them. Germline V gene sequence: CDR1 MNHEY, CDR2 SVGAGI. The CDR3 extends over 13 amino acids.

The J gene is TRBJ1-4, the V gene TRBV19; 8 bases match TRBD1. CDR3 length: 15 amino acids. J gave up 7 bases and V 4 bases, and 8 bases lay outside the gene matches. CDR1 is LNHDA and CDR2 is SQIVND in the germline V gene (reference sequence). The CDR3 protein is CASSSRQGMFEKLFF. CDR3 nucleotide sequence: TGTGCCAGTAGTAGTAGACAGGGGATGTTTGAAAAACTGTTTTTT.

The V call is TRBV5-4, the J call TRBJ1-1; a weak D match, TRBD1 (6 bases). This CDR3 has 17 residues. The germline gives CDR1 SGHNT, CDR2 YYREEE (reference sequence). Trimming cost V 0 bases and J 4 bases, with 19 bases left between them. The CDR3 region has the DNA TGTGCCAGCAGCTTGGGAGTGACAGGCCTCGGCGGCACTGAAGCTTTCTTT. Translating gives CASSLGVTGLGGTEAFF.

A remark on this clone: Other DNA sequences from this sample encode an identical CDR3 as well. The chain is built from TRBV7-3 and TRBJ1-6, with D possibly being TRBD1 (5 bases). Trimming removed 0 bases from V and 0 bases from J, with 9 bases in between. The CDR3 extends over 17 amino acids. Germline lookup yields CDR1 SGHTA and CDR2 FQGTGA. CDR3 residues: CASSLTGGSSYNSPLHF. For the CDR3, the DNA is TGTGCCAGCAGCTTAACGGGGGGAAGCTCCTATAATTCACCCCTCCACTTT.

Remarks on this clone: Other DNA variants within this sample encode the same CDR3. V gene TRBV28 combines with J gene TRBJ1-6, with 9 bases matching TRBD1. Per germline, CDR1 MDHEN and CDR2 SYDVKM. This CDR3 is built from 15 residues. J gave up 10 bases and V 4 bases, and 8 bases lay outside the gene matches. The CDR3 here is CASSSPGQGRSPLHF. The CDR3 DNA follows: TGTGCCAGCAGTTCACCGGGACAGGGTCGCTCACCCCTCCACTTT.

The gene calls are TRBV5-1 and TRBJ1-2; D gene ambiguous. The CDR3 covers 14 residues. Germline V gene lookup returns CDR1 SGHRS and CDR2 YFSETQ. The germline V and J ends were trimmed by 0 bases and 0 bases, with 6 bases remaining between them. The CDR3 DNA reads as TGCGCCAGCAGCTTGGAACCTACTAACTATGGCTACACCTTC. This sequence encodes CASSLEPTNYGYTF.